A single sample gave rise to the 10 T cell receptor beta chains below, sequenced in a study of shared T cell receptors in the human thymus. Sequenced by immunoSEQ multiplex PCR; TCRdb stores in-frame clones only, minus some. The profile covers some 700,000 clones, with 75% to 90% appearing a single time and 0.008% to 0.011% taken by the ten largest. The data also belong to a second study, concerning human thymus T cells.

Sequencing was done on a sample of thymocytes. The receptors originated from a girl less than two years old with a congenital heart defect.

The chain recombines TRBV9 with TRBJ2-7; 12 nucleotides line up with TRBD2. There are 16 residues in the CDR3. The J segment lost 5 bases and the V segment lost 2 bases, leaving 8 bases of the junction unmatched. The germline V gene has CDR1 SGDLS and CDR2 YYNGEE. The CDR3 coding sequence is TGTGCCAGCAGCGTCGGGCTAGCGGGGGGGCCCGACGAGCAGTACTTC. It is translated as CASSVGLAGGPDEQYF.

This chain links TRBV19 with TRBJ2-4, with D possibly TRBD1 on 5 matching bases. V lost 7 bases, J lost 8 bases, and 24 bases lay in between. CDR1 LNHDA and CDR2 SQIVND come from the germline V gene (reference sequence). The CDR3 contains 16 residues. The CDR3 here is CASNPPDGAGQDIQYF. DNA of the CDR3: TGTGCCAGTAACCCGCCCGATGGGGCAGGGCAAGACATTCAGTACTTC.

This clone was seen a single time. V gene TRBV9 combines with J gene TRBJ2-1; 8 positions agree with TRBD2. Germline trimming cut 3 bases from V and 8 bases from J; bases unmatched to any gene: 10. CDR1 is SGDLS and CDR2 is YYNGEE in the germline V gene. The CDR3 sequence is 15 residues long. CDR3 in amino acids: CASSGMAGGVDEQFF. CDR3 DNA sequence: TGTGCCAGCAGCGGGATGGCGGGGGGCGTGGATGAGCAGTTCTTC.

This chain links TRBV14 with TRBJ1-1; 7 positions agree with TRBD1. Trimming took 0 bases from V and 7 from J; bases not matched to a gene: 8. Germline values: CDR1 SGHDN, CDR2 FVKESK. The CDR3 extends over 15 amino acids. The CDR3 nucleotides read TGTGCCAGCAGCCAAGAGAGAGGACAGGCCCTTGAAGCTTTCTTT. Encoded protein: CASSQERGQALEAFF.

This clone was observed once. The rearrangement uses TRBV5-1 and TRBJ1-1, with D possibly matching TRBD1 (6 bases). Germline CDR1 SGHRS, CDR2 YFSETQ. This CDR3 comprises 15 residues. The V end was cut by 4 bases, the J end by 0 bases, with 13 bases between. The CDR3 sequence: CASSRTDRLNTEAFF. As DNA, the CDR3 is TGCGCCAGCAGCCGAACTGACAGGTTGAACACTGAAGCTTTCTTT.

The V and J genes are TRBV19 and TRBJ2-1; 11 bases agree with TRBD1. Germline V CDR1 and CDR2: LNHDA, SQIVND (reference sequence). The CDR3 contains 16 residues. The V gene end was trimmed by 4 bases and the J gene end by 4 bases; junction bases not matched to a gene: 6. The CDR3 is CASSTPGQGGYNEQFF. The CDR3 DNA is TGTGCCAGTAGTACTCCGGGACAGGGGGGTTACAATGAGCAGTTCTTC.

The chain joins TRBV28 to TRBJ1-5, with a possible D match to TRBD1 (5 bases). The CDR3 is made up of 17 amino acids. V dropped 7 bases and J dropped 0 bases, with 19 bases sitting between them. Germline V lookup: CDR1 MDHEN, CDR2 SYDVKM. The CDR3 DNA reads TGTGCCAGCACTTCGCCCCCCCGGGGGTATAGCAATCAGCCCCAGCATTTT. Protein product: CASTSPPRGYSNQPQHF. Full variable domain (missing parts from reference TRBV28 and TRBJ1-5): DVKVTQSSRYLVKRTGEKVFLECVQDMDHENMFWYRQDPGLGLRLIYFSYDVKMKEKGDIPEGYSVSREKKERFSLILESASTNQTSMYLCASTSPPRGYSNQPQHFGDGTRLSIL.

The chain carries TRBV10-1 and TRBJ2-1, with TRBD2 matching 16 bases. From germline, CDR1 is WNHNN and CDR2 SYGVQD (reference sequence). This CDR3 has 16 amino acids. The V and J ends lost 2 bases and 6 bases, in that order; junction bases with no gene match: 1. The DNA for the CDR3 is TGCGCCAGCAGTGAGGGGACTAGCGGGGGGGGCAATGAGCAGTTCTTC. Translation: CASSEGTSGGGNEQFF.

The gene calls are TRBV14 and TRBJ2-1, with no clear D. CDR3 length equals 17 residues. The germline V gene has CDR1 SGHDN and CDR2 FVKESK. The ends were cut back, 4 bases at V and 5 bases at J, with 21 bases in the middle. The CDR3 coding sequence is TGTGCCAGCAGCCTCATTCACAGACCGTCCACTCACAATGAGCAGTTCTTC. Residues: CASSLIHRPSTHNEQFF.

The CDR3 region has the DNA TGTGCCTGGAGTGTCCTTTATCCGGGACAGGGAAGGATTGAAGCTTTCTTT. Amino acid sequence: CAWSVLYPGQGRIEAFF. The V and J genes are TRBV30 and TRBJ1-1, with 9 bases lining up with TRBD1. This CDR3 spans 17 amino acids. The V and J ends lost 0 bases and 7 bases, in that order; junction bases with no gene match: 15. Germline values: CDR1 GTSNPN, CDR2 SVGIG (reference sequence).